Below, one TCR beta chain is given with its context. Only one count was recorded for this clone. No antigen is known for it. Base-call qualities are not available, and no considerably larger clone is one nucleotide away. Other DNA sequences of this sample code for an identical CDR3. The meaning of the sample's time point label: baseline before first vaccination. This specimen's treatment or condition label, per the study, means: meningococcal conjugate vaccine given as trial control. Samples from vaccinated people were obtained from the UK trials COV001 and COV002, which included a single-blind randomized controlled phase 2/3 trial of AZD1222 (ChAdOx1 nCoV-19) in healthy adults. For TCRbeta chain sequencing, PBMC samples from trial participants were taken at day 0 and at day 28 after the second dose. This entry comes from a study of T cell responses to AZD1222 COVID-19 vaccine (dated by TCRdb to the early 2020s). Concerning the study at large: A total of over 230 trial participants underwent TCR sequencing, of whom about 200 had received two doses of AZD1222 and 26 had received two doses of the MenACWY control vaccine. Trial participants were enrolled into age subgroups of 18-55, 56-69 and 70-plus years, which contained about 150, 28 and 57 TCR-sequenced participants, respectively. General study outcomes and caveats: Because no day 14 peak-response samples were available, repertoires were characterized only after the peak T cell response. After two AZD1222 doses, spike-specific TCR breadth and depth were significantly higher than at day 0 and than in MenACWY recipients. Most participants were white British and females outnumbered males, and the authors suggested that clonal diversity may have been underestimated. The whole spike protein was spanned by vaccine-associated CD4 TCRs, and dominant responses were seen in regions 160-218 and 743-854. The 56-69-year group was small, and its depth increase did not reach significance, likely because of low power. Conclusions about previously exposed vaccinees are limited because only 6 or 7 AZD1222 recipients were SARS-CoV-2 seropositive at baseline. Reportedly, close to half of the unique spike-specific TCRs recognized epitopes lying outside the regions that are mutated in the B.1.351 and B.1.1.7 variants.

The CDR3 regions of human TCRbeta chains were analyzed by immunosequencing. The paper's data handling went like this. TCRs in the repertoires were compared against a reference library of SARS-CoV-2-specific TCRs that had been generated with the MIRA antigen-specificity platform. Breadth was defined as the fraction of unique TCRs that were SARS-CoV-2-associated. Depth was defined as the fraction of total T cells that were SARS-CoV-2-associated. Using the MIRA data, every spike-specific TCR was mapped to the spike region that the TCR reacted to and assigned to either a CD4 or a CD8 class. Log10-transformed breadth and depth values were compared by one-way ANOVA with Sidak's multiple comparisons tests. In its TCRdb copy, this immuneACCESS table keeps in-frame sequences only and misses some clones. Where compared with another copy, unresolved V genes explain less than half of these, and the others have no known cause. V, J and clone size are those of that table, while D and trimming were read from the DNA. For this sample there are roughly 77,000 clones; 92% appear just once. The ten largest clones take up about 7.1% of the sample.

In the germline V gene, CDR1 corresponds to SGHTA and CDR2 to FQGNSA. V is trimmed back by 5 bases and J by 5 bases, and the junction contains 5 bases that no gene match accounts for. Measured from the cysteine to the phenylalanine, the CDR3 is 16 residues long. Only the CDR3 DNA is retained, 48 bases long and in frame from the first base. The material sequenced was peripheral blood, taken on day 0 of MenACWY control vaccination. The chain links TRBV7-2 with TRBJ2-1, with 14 bases matching TRBD2. The TCR originated in an adult in good health. The DNA is TGTGCCAGCAGCCTCGGACTAGCGGGAGGTCACAATGAGCAGTTCTTC. Its protein reads: CASSLGLAGGHNEQFF.